This T cell receptor (beta chain) comes out of a study of cytomegalovirus exposure and HLA in healthy donors. In the PCR, 60 Vbeta and 13 Jbeta primers were used. Libraries were prepared by immunoSEQ multiplex PCR; TCRdb keeps only in-frame clonotypes and omits some of them. In the table there are roughly 100,000 clones, under 85% of which are singletons. Study conclusions and caveats: Some highly shared sequence variants likely arose as a pipeline artifact. Cytomegalovirus association was listed for approximately 150 TCR beta chains. In a later analysis, DRB1 alleles had the most associated TCRs; HLA-C alleles the fewest.

Germline assignment: CDR1 SGHNT and CDR2 YYREEE (reference sequence). V shed 0 bases and J shed 2 bases, with 11 bases lying between them. The CDR3 spans 15 residues. As to this clone: Its specificity is not known.

Sequenced input: PBMCs. This sequence joins TRBV5-4 and TRBJ1-2; D gene unclear. The clonotype comes from a man in his forties or fifties in good health and CMV-seronegative. The CDR3 coding sequence is TGTGCCAGCAGCTTGGTAGGTGGGGAGAACTATGGCTACACCTTC. As protein: CASSLVGGENYGYTF.